This paragraph reports one TCR beta chain. This specimen belongs to a study of CXCR3-negative and CXCR3-positive naive CD8 T cells. The CDR3 loop spans 16 amino acids. Through 5' RACE with UMI labels, the TRB cDNA libraries were prepared. TCRdb reprocessed the 5' RACE reads and keeps a single row for each CDR3 protein, giving no DNA. The table gives 70,000 to 100,000 distinct CDR3 sequences; the top ten clones make up approximately 1.1% of it. The sequencing input was naive CXCR3- CD8+ T cells from blood. Subset: CD45RO-CCR7+CD27+CD95- naive CD8+ T cells lacking CXCR3 (TNR3-). The V gene is TRBV12-3 or TRBV12-4, the J gene TRBJ2-3; TCRdb designates TRBD1, a call that cannot be tested without DNA. The TCR sequence derives from a human donor in good health. Some clones in this sample may be carry-over from other donors' samples. This CDR3 is CASITQGGLGTDTQYF.